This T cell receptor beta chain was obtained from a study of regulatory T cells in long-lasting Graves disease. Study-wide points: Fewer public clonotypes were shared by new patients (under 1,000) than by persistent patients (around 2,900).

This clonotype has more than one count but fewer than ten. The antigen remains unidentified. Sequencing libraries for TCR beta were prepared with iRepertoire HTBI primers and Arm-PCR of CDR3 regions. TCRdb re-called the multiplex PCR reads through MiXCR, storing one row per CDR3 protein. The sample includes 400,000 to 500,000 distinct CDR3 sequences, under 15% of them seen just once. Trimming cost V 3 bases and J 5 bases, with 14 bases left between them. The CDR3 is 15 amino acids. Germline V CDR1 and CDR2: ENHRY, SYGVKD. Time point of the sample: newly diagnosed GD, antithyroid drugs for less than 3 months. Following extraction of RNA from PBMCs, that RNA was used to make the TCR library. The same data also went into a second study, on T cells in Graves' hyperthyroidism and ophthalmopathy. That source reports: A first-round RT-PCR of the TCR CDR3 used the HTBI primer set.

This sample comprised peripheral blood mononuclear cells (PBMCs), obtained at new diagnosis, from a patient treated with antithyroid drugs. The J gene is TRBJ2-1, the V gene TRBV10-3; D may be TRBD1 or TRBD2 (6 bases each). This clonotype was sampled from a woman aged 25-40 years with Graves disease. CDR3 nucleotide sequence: TGTGCCATCAGTGAAAGGGGGGTCGGTAACAATGAGCAGTTCTTC. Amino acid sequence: CAISERGVGNNEQFF.